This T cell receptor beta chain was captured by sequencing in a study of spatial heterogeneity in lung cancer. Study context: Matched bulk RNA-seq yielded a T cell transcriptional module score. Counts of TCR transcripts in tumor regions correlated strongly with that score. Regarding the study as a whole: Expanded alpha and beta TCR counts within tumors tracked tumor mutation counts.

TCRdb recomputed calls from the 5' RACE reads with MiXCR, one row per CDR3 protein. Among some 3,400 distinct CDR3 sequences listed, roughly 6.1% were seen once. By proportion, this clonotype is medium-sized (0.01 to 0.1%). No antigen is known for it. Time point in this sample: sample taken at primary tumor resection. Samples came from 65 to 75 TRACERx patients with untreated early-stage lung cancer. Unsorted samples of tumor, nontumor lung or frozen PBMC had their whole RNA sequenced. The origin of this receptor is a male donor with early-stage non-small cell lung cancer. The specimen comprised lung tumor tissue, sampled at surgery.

CDR3 sequence reads: CASTDTNTGELFF. The CDR3 coding sequence is TGTGCCAGCACTGACACGAACACCGGGGAGCTGTTTTTT. V is TRBV6-5 and J is TRBJ2-2; D remains unclear. Germline V gene data show CDR1 as MNHEY and CDR2 as SVGAGI. CDR3 length: 13 amino acids. Trimming shortened V by 7 bases and J by 0 bases, and 6 bases separated the two germline ends.